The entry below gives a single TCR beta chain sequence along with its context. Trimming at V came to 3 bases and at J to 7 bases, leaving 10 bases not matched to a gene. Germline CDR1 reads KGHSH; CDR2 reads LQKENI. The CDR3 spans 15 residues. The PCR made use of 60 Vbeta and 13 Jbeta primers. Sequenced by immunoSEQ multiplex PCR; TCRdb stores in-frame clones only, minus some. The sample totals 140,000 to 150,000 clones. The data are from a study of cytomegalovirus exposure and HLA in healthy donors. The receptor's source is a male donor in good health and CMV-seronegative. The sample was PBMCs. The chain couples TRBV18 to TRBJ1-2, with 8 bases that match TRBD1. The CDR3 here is CASSPTGQGESGYTF. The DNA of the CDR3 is TGTGCCAGCTCACCTACCGGACAGGGCGAATCTGGCTACACCTTC.